This paragraph covers one T cell receptor beta chain sequence. This clonotype was counted a few times. No cognate antigen has been identified for it. No much larger clone exists at a distance of one base, and base qualities are not known. Libraries were constructed by PCR. TCRdb lists the instrument as Illumina HiSeq 2500. To reduce PCR and sequencing biases, unique molecular identifiers were incorporated into the TCR beta cDNA libraries. Per 1 to 10 million input T cells, approximately 500,000 cDNA molecules were obtained, such that each molecule approximated one T cell. Patient libraries were prepared and sequenced with the same protocol used for the earlier healthy control dataset. Samples belonging to the same batch were prepared together, multiplexed and sequenced on a shared HiSeq lane. Concerning the study's data processing: MIGEC was used to process the raw barcoded reads, and molecular identifier groups with only a single read were discarded before consensus assembly and CDR3 extraction. Clonotype tables were post-analysed with VDJtools, normalizing diversity by down-sampling all datasets to the smallest sample size. Repertoire overlap clustering matched CDR3 amino acid but not nucleotide sequences to correct batch-related cross-sample contamination. The public reads were reprocessed in TCRdb via fastp at Q25 and MiXCR, keeping in-frame beta chains. Rows are unified per CDR3 protein, each entry keeping the most common DNA and genes. TCRdb assigned the V and J calls; the authors' analysis was not used. This sample lists 400,000 to 500,000 distinct CDR3 sequences; 30% to 40% were detected once. 7.6% of the sample goes to the ten largest clones.

These data are taken from a study of post-analysis software for immune sequencing data (dated by TCRdb to the mid-2010s). Broadly, across the study: Relapsing-remitting, secondary progressive and progressive-relapsing multiple sclerosis were recorded as disease courses, and subtype annotation was lacking for some patients. The multiple sclerosis patient repertoires were compared with roughly twelve previously published healthy control repertoires from donors aged roughly 6 to 27 years. A subset of samples was prepared in parallel using single-end sample barcoding, then pooled and co-amplified after Illumina adapter ligation. Results the study describes overall, beyond this receptor: Significantly lower normalized Chao1 diversity was found in multiple sclerosis patients than in controls, suggesting substantial peripheral T-cell clonal expansion. The control group was slightly older than the multiple sclerosis patient group. Roughly 5 TRBV segments, including TRBV5-6, TRBV5-1 and TRBV20-1, were significantly more frequent in patients than controls. Direct clustering with F measure showed strong co-clustering of samples prepared in the same batch, prompting a batch-effect correction.

To demonstrate the VDJtools post-analysis software, the study profiled TCR beta repertoires from the peripheral blood of 13 young patients with multiple sclerosis. Multiple sclerosis patients were children and adolescents aged roughly 6 to 17 years. Trimming at the junction amounts to 1 base on V and 3 bases on J, and the germline ends lie 12 bases apart. In the germline V gene, CDR1 corresponds to SGHVS and CDR2 to FNYEAQ. The CDR3 numbers 15 residues from cysteine through phenylalanine. Of all the DNA, just the CDR3 is kept, 45 bases in frame from base 1. This TCR came from a girl aged 2-10 years with multiple sclerosis. The receptor chain draws on TRBV7-6 and TRBJ1-1; TRBD1 could be the D gene, as 5 bases match. Sequencing input: blood. The CDR3 reads as follows: CASSLGVGGYTEAFF. The DNA reads TGTGCCAGCAGCTTAGGCGTTGGGGGTTACACTGAAGCTTTCTTT.